This TCR beta chain comes out of a study of T cells after yellow fever vaccination (dated by TCRdb to between 2017 and 2020). Regarding the research as a whole: The SMART-Seq v4 Ultra Low Input RNA kit was used to prepare libraries from fractions with low cell numbers. To follow T-cell clones before and after primary and booster YFV17D yellow fever vaccination, bulk TCR alpha and beta repertoires were sequenced over time. Two healthy male donors made up the cohort, one aged 18 to 30 years and the other aged 30 to 40 years. Blood samples were taken at several timepoints before and after primary and secondary immunization, and bulk PBMC replicates and cell subsets were isolated.

This clonotype was seen at least ten times. Its antigen is not yet known. The input lacks base qualities; no much larger clone sits a single base away. The investigation overall reported the following: After the booster, most of the clones that had expanded following primary vaccination were detected again (96% of CD4 and 80% to 90% of CD8), which suggests that memory was broadly maintained. A small share of clonotypes was detected in both CD4 and CD8 compartments, with the overlap likely arising from convergent recombination. Computational filtering was required because FACS-sorted repertoires could contain abundant contaminating clonotypes from the bulk population. Compared with the primary T-cell response, the secondary T-cell response was faster but weaker, reaching its peak on day 5 rather than on day 15. Only a couple of donors were included in the study, so the extent to which the findings can be generalized is limited.

TCR cDNA was synthesized by 5'RACE template switching, which introduced a universal primer site and unique molecular identifiers. Priming of cDNA synthesis was performed from both the TCR alpha and TCR beta constant segments. Library amplification used two PCR steps, and the second PCR step added sample barcodes and sequencing adapters. Sequencing of libraries was performed on Illumina HiSeq 2500 (2x100 bp) or NovaSeq (2x150 bp). For the original study's pipeline: Demultiplexing of reads and collapsing into UMI consensus sequences were performed with MIGEC, and V(D)J alignment was carried out with MiXCR. Using edgeR on replicate PBMC samples, clonotypes were called vaccine-responding if FDR was below 0.01 and the log2 fold change was above 5 up to day 15. CD4 or CD8 identity was assigned to each bulk clonotype according to whether the clonotype was present at higher abundance in the sequenced CD4 repertoire or the sequenced CD8 repertoire. TCRdb passed the public sequencing reads through fastp at Q25 and MiXCR, retaining productive beta sequences. For every CDR3 protein sequence, its rows merge into one entry that carries the most common genes and DNA. These V and J calls originate from TCRdb's pipeline instead of the authors' own analysis. The sample table shows 90,000 to 130,000 distinct CDR3 sequences, and roughly 8.9% are seen once. Together, the top ten hold roughly 25% of the sample.

The treatment or condition label on this specimen signifies: live attenuated yellow fever vaccine strain. PBMCs were isolated from peripheral blood using a standard Ficoll-Paque protocol. Dynabeads CD4 and CD8 positive selection kits were used to isolate CD4 and CD8 T-cell fractions. TriZol was used to extract RNA from bulk PBMCs, CD4 and CD8 fractions, and dextramer-positive and dextramer-negative fractions. Between the V and J ends, shortened by 5 bases and 8 bases respectively, the junction contains 16 bases. The CDR3 runs 14 amino acids, cysteine and phenylalanine included. Only CDR3 DNA is held: 42 bases, read in frame from base 1. Reading the germline V gene gives CDR1 MGHDK and CDR2 SYGVNS.

This TCR derives from a man younger than 40 who received the YFV17D yellow fever vaccine. This material consisted of CD8+ T cells sorted from PBMCs, taken 45 days after the yellow fever booster vaccination. The rearranged chain carries TRBV25-1 and TRBJ2-1; the D region possibly corresponds to TRBD2 (6 bases align). The DNA reads TGTGCCAGCAGTTGGGCCGGGAGTGGCTATGAGCAGTTCTTC. Translated, it reads CASSWAGSGYEQFF.